Given below is one T cell receptor beta chain in context. The sample originates from a study of shared clonotypes between healthy human individuals. Assay: immunoSEQ multiplex PCR; the TCRdb copy retains only in-frame clones and omits some. The table records over 2,000,000 clones, roughly 93% of them present only once. The naive CD8 subset, CD45RO-negative cells positively selected for CCR7, excluded terminally differentiated effector memory CD45RA+ cells. Recent vaccinations or acute infections were absent in the healthy HIV-negative adult donors. Germline lookup yields CDR1 SEHNR and CDR2 FQNEAQ (reference sequence). V lost 5 bases, J lost 1 base, and 20 bases lay in between. CDR3 length: 17 residues.

This TCR was sampled from a man between 18 and 35 years old in good health. Some clones in this sample may be carry-over from other donors' samples. Material for sequencing was naive CD8+ T cells from PBMCs. The chain couples TRBV7-9 to TRBJ1-1; D unresolved. The CDR3 sequence is CASSDLRTVAENTEAFF. The CDR3 nucleotides are TGTGCCAGCAGCGATCTTAGGACGGTGGCCGAGAACACTGAAGCTTTCTTT.